The 24 T cell receptor beta chains presented below share a single source sample, sequenced in a study of T cell repertoires in cytomegalovirus infection. In TCRdb, the reads were re-called with MiXCR into one record per CDR3 protein. The profile shows fewer than 350,000 distinct CDR3 sequences, 15% to 20% of them singletons. What was sequenced was PBMCs. These receptors originate from a human donor in good health (CMV status not recorded). Some clones in this sample may be carry-over from other donors' samples.

This clonotype has a handful of counts. CDR3 bases: TGTGCCAGCAGCCCGGCCCAGTCATACGAGCAGTACTTC. It codes for CASSPAQSYEQYF. The chain carries TRBV6-5 and TRBJ2-7; D gene unclear. The CDR3 has 13 amino acids. V lost 6 bases to trimming and J lost 4 bases, with 13 bases between them. CDR1 is MNHEY and CDR2 is SVGAGI in the germline V gene.

This clonotype has just a few counts. The chain uses TRBV20-1 and TRBJ1-2; the match to TRBD1 covers 7 bases. This CDR3 region has 15 residues. From germline, CDR1 is DFQATT and CDR2 SNEGSKA (reference sequence). The J segment lost 11 bases and the V segment lost 3 bases, leaving 18 bases of the junction unmatched. CDR3 region: CSARQNRGWTLVYTF. Here the CDR3 DNA reads TGCAGTGCTAGGCAGAACAGGGGATGGACCCTTGTTTACACCTTC.

This clonotype has more than one count but fewer than ten. This chain uses TRBV20-1 with TRBJ2-5, with D tentatively TRBD1 or TRBD2 (6 bases each). Germline loops: CDR1 DFQATT, CDR2 SNEGSKA (reference sequence). The CDR3 spans 13 residues. V was cut by 6 bases and J by 9 bases, with 20 bases left in between. The CDR3 protein is CSARGQTGGAQYF. The DNA of the CDR3 is TGCAGTGCACGGGGACAAACTGGCGGGGCCCAGTACTTC.

A few counts support this clonotype. DNA for the CDR3: TGTGCCAGCAGTTTACGTTCCGGGACTAGTCTCTCAGAGACCCAGTACTTC. This gives the protein CASSLRSGTSLSETQYF. The chain recombines TRBV12-3 or TRBV12-4 with TRBJ2-5; TRBD2 matches at 8 bases. The V and J ends lost 2 bases and 4 bases, in that order; junction bases with no gene match: 12. This CDR3 contains 17 residues.

This clonotype was seen at least ten times. The rearrangement joins TRBV4-1 to TRBJ2-5, with no clear D. The V gene's germline CDR1 is MGHRA and CDR2 YSYEKL. Trimming cost V 0 bases and J 5 bases, with 4 bases left between them. The CDR3 is made up of 12 amino acids. The chain's CDR3 is CASSQELETQYF. In nucleotides, the CDR3 is TGCGCCAGCAGCCAAGAGTTGGAGACCCAGTACTTC.

This clonotype was seen ten or more times. This sequence joins TRBV7-2 and TRBJ1-4; 11 bases fit TRBD1. Unmatched junction bases numbered 2, after V lost 4 bases and J lost 7 bases. CDR3 size: 14 residues. Germline V gives CDR1 SGHTA, CDR2 FQGNSA. The CDR3 region is CASSSGQGGEKLFF. The CDR3 nucleotides are TGTGCCAGCAGCTCGGGACAGGGGGGTGAAAAACTGTTTTTT. Combining the CDR3 with reference TRBV7-2 and TRBJ1-4 gives the whole variable domain GAGVSQSPSNKVTEKGKDVELRCDPISGHTALYWYRQSLGQGLEFLIYFQGNSAPDKSGLPSDRFSAERTGGSVSTLTIQRTQQEDSAVYLCASSSGQGGEKLFFGSGTQLSVL.

This clonotype occurred a few times. The rearrangement joins TRBV5-4 to TRBJ1-1, with D maybe TRBD1 (6 bases). Looked up from germline, CDR1 is SGHNT and CDR2 is YYREEE (reference sequence). The CDR3 contains 14 residues. With 4 bases removed from V and 4 bases from J, the gap between germline ends came to 14 bases. The CDR3: CASSLQGSLTEAFF. In DNA, the CDR3 is TGTGCCAGCAGCCTCCAGGGGTCCCTCACTGAAGCTTTCTTT.

The gene calls are TRBV28 and TRBJ1-2, with no clear D. The CDR3 runs 12 residues. The V and J ends lost 5 bases and 6 bases respectively, with 10 bases between them. CDR1 and CDR2 (germline): MDHEN, SYDVKM. The CDR3 here is CASSVPGDGYTF. The DNA of the CDR3 is TGTGCCAGCAGTGTACCCGGGGATGGCTACACCTTC.

V usage is TRBV12-3 or TRBV12-4 and J usage is TRBJ1-3, with TRBD1 matching over 10 bases. After removal of 5 bases from V and 0 bases from J, the junction contained 7 bases not matched to a gene. CDR3 length: 17 residues. The CDR3 is CASSPRQGALSGNTIYF. The DNA for the CDR3 is TGTGCCAGCAGTCCGCGACAGGGGGCCCTCTCTGGAAACACCATATATTTT.

About this clonotype: One base away lies a much larger clone, so this may be a sequencing read error. The chain recombines TRBV7-2 with TRBJ1-2; 8 bases map to TRBD1. Germline V gene data show CDR1 as SGHTA and CDR2 as FQGNSA. The length of the CDR3 is 15 residues. CDR3 amino acids: CASGFPRGPNYGYTF. The CDR3, as DNA: TGTGCCAGCGGCTTTCCCAGGGGGCCAAACTATGGCTACACCTTC.

In its sample, this clonotype was seen many times. The chain carries TRBV5-4 and TRBJ2-1, with 13 bases aligning to TRBD2. This CDR3 region has 18 residues. Germline V gene data show CDR1 as SGHNT and CDR2 as YYREEE (reference sequence). With 4 bases clipped from V and 4 bases from J, the junction kept 11 bases outside the gene matches. The CDR3 protein is CASSRLKRTSGGYNEQFF. In nucleotides, the CDR3 is TGTGCCAGCAGCCGACTCAAAAGGACTAGCGGGGGTTACAATGAGCAGTTCTTC.

This clonotype came up many times. The chain links TRBV7-2 to TRBJ1-1; a possible D gene is TRBD1 (5 bases). CDR3 length equals 13 residues. The V gene's germline CDR1 is SGHTA and CDR2 FQGNSA. Between the trimmed V and J ends, which lost 5 bases and 0 bases, there was a span of 7 bases. This chain's CDR3 is CASSPDMNTEAFF. As DNA, the CDR3 is TGTGCCAGCAGCCCGGACATGAACACTGAAGCTTTCTTT.

In its sample, this clonotype was seen a few times. The chain joins TRBV12-3 or TRBV12-4 to TRBJ1-2; weak D call: TRBD1 (6 bases). Deletions cut 5 bases from V and 6 bases from J, with 16 bases between. This CDR3 is 14 amino acids long. CDR3: CASSPLGGANGYTF. CDR3 coding DNA: TGTGCCAGCAGTCCCCTGGGGGGGGCGAATGGCTACACCTTC.

This clonotype was counted only a few times. The genes are TRBV5-1 and TRBJ2-7; TRBD1 matches 7 bases. Germline trimming cut 3 bases from V and 4 bases from J; bases unmatched to any gene: 10. This CDR3 has 15 residues. Germline values: CDR1 SGHRS, CDR2 YFSETQ. CDR3 sequence: CASSSDRDRAYEQYF. For the CDR3, the DNA is TGCGCCAGCAGCTCGGACCGGGACAGAGCATACGAGCAGTACTTC.

CDR3 nucleotides: TGTGCCAGTAGTATCTACAACAGAAACACTGAAGCTTTCTTT. Encoded protein: CASSIYNRNTEAFF. This chain connects TRBV19 to TRBJ1-1; no definite D call. The V end was cut by 3 bases, the J end by 2 bases, with 10 bases between. Germline-derived CDR1 and CDR2 are LNHDA and SQIVND (reference sequence). The CDR3 contains 14 residues.

The chain recombines TRBV6-2 or TRBV6-3 with TRBJ1-1; TRBD1 aligns across 9 bases. The V and J ends lost 2 bases and 6 bases, in that order; junction bases with no gene match: 7. The CDR3 totals 15 residues. Germline loops: CDR1 MNHEY, CDR2 SVGEGT. For the CDR3, the DNA is TGTGCCAGCAGTTACCCACAGGGGGCCTTTCCTGAAGCTTTCTTT. This codes for CASSYPQGAFPEAFF.

This clonotype was counted ten times or more. The chain joins TRBV7-2 to TRBJ2-1; D possibly corresponds to TRBD2 (6 bases). Trimming took off 5 bases at V and 0 bases at J, with 11 bases between the two ends. Per the germline V gene, CDR1 is SGHTA and CDR2 is FQGNSA. This CDR3 spans 15 amino acids. This CDR3 reads CASSTSWSSYNEQFF. The DNA for the CDR3 is TGTGCCAGCAGCACTAGCTGGAGCTCCTACAATGAGCAGTTCTTC.

The gene calls are TRBV3-1 and TRBJ2-3; D is unresolved. CDR3 length: 15 residues. Germline V gene data show CDR1 as LGHDT and CDR2 as YNNKEL (reference sequence). Trimming removed 0 bases at V and 2 bases at J, with 9 bases between. CDR3 sequence reads: CASSQDMTFTDTQYF. CDR3 DNA sequence: TGTGCCAGCAGCCAAGATATGACCTTCACAGATACGCAGTATTTT.

This rearrangement joins TRBV6-2 or TRBV6-3 to TRBJ2-1, with 10 bases matching TRBD1. The germline V gene has CDR1 MNHEY and CDR2 SVGEGT. The CDR3 is made up of 15 amino acids. V trimming: 0 bases; J trimming: 16 bases; junction bases outside the gene matches: 12. The chain's CDR3 is CASSYSISGGTGEFF. DNA of the CDR3: TGTGCCAGCAGTTACTCGATTTCTGGCGGGACAGGGGAATTCTTC.

The sample holds a few counts of this clonotype. The J gene is TRBJ2-3, the V gene TRBV15; 9 bases line up with TRBD2. Germline CDR1 reads LNHNV; CDR2 reads YYDKDF (reference sequence). The CDR3 is 15 amino acids. V shed 1 base and J 6 bases; nucleotides not matched to a gene: 5. CDR3: CATSRVSGGMDTQYF. In nucleotides, the CDR3 is TGTGCCACCAGCAGAGTTAGCGGGGGTATGGATACGCAGTATTTT.

This clonotype was counted only a few times. The chain links TRBV11-1 to TRBJ2-7; D might be TRBD1 (6 bases). The CDR3 consists of 13 residues. V was pared by 8 bases and J by 4 bases, with 15 bases between. Germline V CDR1 and CDR2: SGHAT, FQDESV (reference sequence). CDR3 amino acids: CASRNRVEYEQYF. The CDR3 nucleotides read TGTGCCAGCCGCAACAGGGTAGAGTACGAGCAGTACTTC.

This clonotype appeared many times. This sequence joins TRBV6-5 and TRBJ2-5; 8 bases are a match to TRBD1. V lost 6 bases to trimming and J lost 5 bases; unmatched junction nucleotides: 8. Per the germline V gene, CDR1 is MNHEY and CDR2 is SVGAGI. The CDR3 is made up of 14 amino acids. This chain's CDR3 is CASRSRGLGETQYF. The CDR3 DNA reads TGTGCCAGCAGATCCAGGGGGCTGGGGGAGACCCAGTACTTC.

The genes are TRBV7-6 and TRBJ2-5; possibly TRBD2 for D (6 bases). Trimming pared 1 base from V and 1 base from J, leaving 7 bases between. CDR3 length: 14 residues. Germline lookup yields CDR1 SGHVS and CDR2 FNYEAQ. The CDR3 sequence is CASSLVAAQETQYF. The CDR3 region has the DNA TGTGCCAGCAGCTTAGTAGCGGCCCAAGAGACCCAGTACTTC.

This clonotype has a count of ten or more. V gene TRBV12-3 or TRBV12-4 combines with J gene TRBJ2-2, with D possibly matching TRBD1 (6 bases). Deletions cut 5 bases from V and 1 base from J, with 20 bases between. CDR3 length: 18 amino acids. DNA of the CDR3: TGTGCCAGCAGTACAGGGAGTTATTACCTTTTGAACACCGGGGAGCTGTTTTTT. Translation: CASSTGSYYLLNTGELFF.